The clone carrying this T cell receptor beta chain came up many times. These data originate in a study of T cells in Graves' hyperthyroidism and ophthalmopathy. Template material for amplifying TCR beta CDR3 regions consisted of RNA transcripts. In the first-round RT-PCR of the TCR CDR3, the HTBI primer set was used. TCRdb fed the multiplex PCR reads into MiXCR, producing one record per CDR3 protein. The table includes around 560,000 distinct CDR3 sequences, around 15% detected once. Germline CDR1 reads PRHDT; CDR2 reads FYEKMQ (reference sequence). The CDR3 spans 17 residues. V shed 0 bases and J 2 bases; nucleotides not matched to a gene: 9.

The sequence was obtained from a woman aged 18-35 years with Graves' hyperthyroidism. Sequencing was performed on blood. This chain joins TRBV13 and TRBJ1-2; 7 nucleotides line up with TRBD1. In DNA, the CDR3 is TGTGCCAGCAGCTTAGGAGGACAGGCCCTACCAAACTATGGCTACACCTTC. Its translation is CASSLGGQALPNYGYTF.